These 32 T cell receptor beta chains share one sample of origin, sequenced in a study of OX40 agonist ivuxolimab in advanced cancers. The library was prepared using the immunoSEQ multiplex PCR assay. TCRdb took this table from immuneACCESS and kept in-frame rearrangements with V and J called. Such tables lack part of the clones; where checked against another copy, unresolved V genes explain under half of the gap, and the rest is unexplained. The sample records fewer than 90,000 clones, roughly nine tenths of which are singletons. The top ten clonotypes cover around 0.19% of the sample. The sample consisted of CD4+ or CD8+ T cells sorted from blood, taken in a trial of the OX40 agonist ivuxolimab. Receptors originate from an adult with an advanced solid tumor such as melanoma, head and neck, liver or kidney cancer.

The CDR3 DNA sequence: TGCAGCGTGGGGACAGGGACCCGAAATCAGCCCCAGCATTTT. This encodes CSVGTGTRNQPQHF. V usage is TRBV29-1 and J usage is TRBJ1-5, with 9 bases fitting TRBD1. The CDR3 length is 14 residues. The J segment lost 4 bases and the V segment lost 6 bases, leaving 7 bases of the junction unmatched. Germline V lookup: CDR1 SQVTM, CDR2 ANQGSEA.

This chain joins TRBV7-9 and TRBJ1-2, with D possibly TRBD1 on 6 matching bases. The germline V gene encodes CDR1 SEHNR and CDR2 FQNEAQ (reference sequence). The CDR3 is 13 amino acids. V was clipped by 0 bases and J by 10 bases, with 12 bases between them. CDR3 amino acids: CASSLAPGDVYTF. Written as DNA, the CDR3 is TGTGCCAGCAGCTTAGCGCCAGGGGACGTCTACACCTTC.

This CDR3 reads CASSLGGADNQPQHF. CDR3 in DNA: TGTGCCAGCAGCCTGGGGGGGGCAGACAATCAGCCCCAGCATTTT. This chain connects TRBV7-8 to TRBJ1-5; D is possibly TRBD1 (6 bases). The V gene lost 5 bases and the J gene lost 3 bases, with 14 bases spanning the gap. The CDR3 is made up of 15 amino acids. Germline V gene lookup returns CDR1 SGHVS and CDR2 FQNEAQ.

This chain connects TRBV18 to TRBJ2-7, with 10 bases identical to TRBD1. The CDR3 length is 14 residues. The V and J ends lost 6 bases and 6 bases, in that order; junction bases with no gene match: 8. CDR1 is KGHSH and CDR2 is LQKENI in the germline V gene. The CDR3 nucleotides are TGTGCCAGCTCGGAGGGACAGGGGTATCTCGAGCAGTACTTC. Translation: CASSEGQGYLEQYF.

The chain uses TRBV11-2 and TRBJ2-7; no firm D call. The CDR3 spans 14 residues. Trimming shortened V by 1 base and J by 4 bases, and 11 bases separated the two germline ends. From germline, CDR1 is SGHAT and CDR2 FQNNGV. In DNA, the CDR3 is TGTGCCAGCAGCTTAGTCCCATATGGGTACGAGCAGTACTTC. Translated, it gives CASSLVPYGYEQYF. The complete variable domain, with remaining parts taken from reference TRBV11-2 and TRBJ2-7, reads EAGVAQSPRYKIIEKRQSVAFWCNPISGHATLYWYQQILGQGPKLLIQFQNNGVVDDSQLPKDRFSAERLKGVDSTLKIQPAKLEDSAVYLCASSLVPYGYEQYFGPGTRLTVT.

The rearrangement joins TRBV5-1 to TRBJ2-3; D gene uncertain. This CDR3 is built from 13 residues. Germline V CDR1 and CDR2: SGHRS, YFSETQ. Trimming removed 0 bases from V and 4 bases from J, with 6 bases in between. In nucleotides, the CDR3 is TGCGCCAGCAGCTTGGGTAATGCAGATACGCAGTATTTT. Translated: CASSLGNADTQYF.

CDR3 residues: CASSLITGWYYGYTF. The CDR3, as DNA: TGTGCCAGCAGCTTGATTACAGGGTGGTACTATGGCTACACCTTC. This chain links TRBV5-8 with TRBJ1-2; a weak D match, TRBD1 (6 bases). CDR3 size: 15 residues. Germline-derived CDR1 and CDR2 are SGHTS and YDEGEE. V shed 1 base and J shed 3 bases, with 13 bases lying between them.

This sequence joins TRBV18 and TRBJ1-1; D may be TRBD1 (5 bases). The V end was cut by 3 bases, the J end by 8 bases, with 10 bases between. The CDR3 extends over 12 amino acids. From germline, CDR1 is KGHSH and CDR2 LQKENI. The CDR3 region has the DNA TGTGCCAGCTCACCGTGGGCAGGGGAAGCTTTCTTT. Translating it yields CASSPWAGEAFF.

The chain uses TRBV23-1 and TRBJ2-5; TRBD2 is a possible D gene (6 bases). TRBV23-1 is an ORF, and what it does is uncertain. Trimming cost V 1 base and J 5 bases, with 26 bases left between them. This CDR3 has 19 amino acids. The CDR3 coding sequence is TGCGCCAGCAGTCAATGTATAGGGCTAGCCCCGGGCGCGGGGGAGACCCAGTACTTC. Translation: CASSQCIGLAPGAGETQYF.

V usage is TRBV27 and J usage is TRBJ1-1, with 7 positions matching TRBD1. The CDR3 length is 15 residues. The germline CDR1 and CDR2 sequences are MNHEY and SMNVEV (reference sequence). The trim removed 4 bases at V and 3 bases at J, leaving 8 bases unmatched. The CDR3 is CASSSPRTGYTEAFF. In DNA, the CDR3 is TGTGCCAGCAGTTCCCCACGGACAGGATACACTGAAGCTTTCTTT.

The chain has TRBV6-1 and TRBJ2-7; 7 bases line up with TRBD1. Germline V gene data show CDR1 as MNHNS and CDR2 as SASEGT. The CDR3 is made up of 13 amino acids. With V trimmed by 6 bases and J by 2 bases, 4 bases remained unmatched. The CDR3 is CASRTGTAYEQYF. CDR3 bases: TGTGCCAGCAGGACCGGGACAGCCTACGAGCAGTACTTC.

The CDR3 is CASSSRQGNAPYNSPLHF. In DNA form, the CDR3 reads TGTGCCAGCAGCTCTAGACAGGGTAATGCTCCCTATAATTCACCCCTCCACTTT. J is TRBJ1-6 and V is TRBV21-1; the table's D call TRBD1 went unverified against the DNA. TRBV21-1 is deemed a pseudogene. The length of the CDR3 is 18 residues.

The chain has TRBV30 and TRBJ1-3; no reliable D call. Germline V lookup: CDR1 GTSNPN, CDR2 SVGIG (reference sequence). This CDR3 comprises 13 residues. Between the trimmed V and J ends, which lost 3 bases and 4 bases, there was a span of 10 bases. CDR3: CAWRRRAGNTIYF. The CDR3 bases are TGTGCCTGGAGAAGGCGCGCCGGAAACACCATATATTTT.

The J gene is TRBJ2-7, the V gene TRBV19, with a possible D match to TRBD1 (5 bases). From germline, CDR1 is LNHDA and CDR2 SQIVND (reference sequence). Trimming stripped 3 bases from V and 3 bases from J, with 9 bases between. The CDR3 is 13 residues long. The CDR3 spells CASSINRGYEQYF. Written as DNA, the CDR3 is TGTGCCAGTAGTATCAATAGGGGCTACGAGCAGTACTTC. Looking up the rest from reference TRBV19 and TRBJ2-7 gives the full variable domain: DGGITQSPKYLFRKEGQNVTLSCEQNLNHDAMYWYRQDPGQGLRLIYYSQIVNDFQKGDIAEGYSVSREKKESFPLTVTSAQKNPTAFYLCASSINRGYEQYFGPGTRLTVT.

J is TRBJ2-7 and V is TRBV6-6; TRBD2 matches 9 bases. Unmatched junction bases numbered 15, after V lost 6 bases and J lost 6 bases. This CDR3 region has 16 residues. CDR1 is MNHNY and CDR2 is SVGAGI in the germline V gene (reference sequence). CDR3 bases: TGTGCCAGCAGAAGGGAGGCCGCGGGACTAGCTCTCGAGCAGTACTTC. Amino acid sequence: CASRREAAGLALEQYF.

The chain links TRBV15 to TRBJ2-7, with TRBD1 as a possible D gene (5 bases). Trimming shortened V by 0 bases and J by 5 bases, and 11 bases separated the two germline ends. The CDR3 extends over 14 amino acids. Germline-derived CDR1 and CDR2 are LNHNV and YYDKDF (reference sequence). In DNA, the CDR3 is TGTGCCACCAGCAGAGAAGGGGTAGGTAACGAGCAGTACGTC. It translates to CATSREGVGNEQYV.

J is TRBJ1-6 and V is TRBV6-1; D is uncertain. Between the trimmed V and J ends, which lost 6 bases and 7 bases, there was a span of 10 bases. CDR1 is MNHNS and CDR2 is SASEGT in the germline V gene. The CDR3 is 13 residues long. CDR3 region: CASRATSNSPLHF. In nucleotides, the CDR3 is TGTGCCAGCAGGGCCACGTCAAATTCACCCCTCCACTTT.

This clone was recorded once. This sequence joins TRBV19 and TRBJ2-7; D is perhaps TRBD2 (5 bases). CDR3 length equals 14 residues. V gave up 4 bases and J gave up 5 bases, with 15 bases separating them. CDR1 and CDR2 (germline): LNHDA, SQIVND (reference sequence). CDR3 DNA: TGTGCCAGTAGTACCAGGAGAGGGTTCGACGAGCAGTACTTC. It yields the protein CASSTRRGFDEQYF. The full variable domain, its missing parts supplied by reference TRBV19 and TRBJ2-7, is DGGITQSPKYLFRKEGQNVTLSCEQNLNHDAMYWYRQDPGQGLRLIYYSQIVNDFQKGDIAEGYSVSREKKESFPLTVTSAQKNPTAFYLCASSTRRGFDEQYFGPGTRLTVT.

The rearrangement uses TRBV28 and TRBJ2-1; 9 bases align to TRBD2. The CDR3 contains 18 residues. Germline V gene sequence: CDR1 MDHEN, CDR2 SYDVKM. V trimming: 6 bases; J trimming: 1 base; junction bases outside the gene matches: 13. CDR3 sequence (DNA): TGTGCCAGCAGCCCCCTCTCCGGGCGGGAGGGATCCTACAATGAGCAGTTCTTC. Translated: CASSPLSGREGSYNEQFF.

This clone has only one observation. The V and J genes are TRBV9 and TRBJ2-1; TRBD2 agrees at 7 bases. The CDR3 has 13 amino acids. The V gene's germline CDR1 is SGDLS and CDR2 YYNGEE. V dropped 3 bases and J dropped 9; count of bases not matched to a gene: 6. CDR3 residues: CASSARGGGEQFF. The CDR3 DNA reads TGTGCCAGCAGCGCCCGAGGCGGGGGTGAGCAGTTCTTC.

The chain carries TRBV5-6 and TRBJ1-4, with D tentatively TRBD1 (6 bases). The CDR3 is made up of 15 amino acids. CDR1 is SGHDT, CDR2 YYEEEE, per germline. V was trimmed by 4 bases and J by 2 bases, leaving 12 bases between them. CDR3 DNA: TGTGCCAGCAGCCCGCGAACAGGGACTAATGAAAAACTGTTTTTT. Its translation: CASSPRTGTNEKLFF.

V gene TRBV18 combines with J gene TRBJ2-7; the D gene is possibly TRBD1 (6 bases). Deletions cut 6 bases from V and 5 bases from J, with 20 bases between. Germline V gene sequence: CDR1 KGHSH, CDR2 LQKENI. The CDR3 is 15 amino acids. CDR3: CASSHFTGTRDEQYF. The CDR3 DNA sequence: TGTGCCAGCTCGCACTTTACAGGGACACGGGACGAGCAGTACTTC.

The chain has TRBV9 and TRBJ1-4; TRBD1 matches 8 bases. The V segment lost 7 bases and the J segment 4 bases; nucleotides outside the gene matches: 9. CDR1 and CDR2 (germline): SGDLS, YYNGEE. The CDR3 runs 15 residues. The CDR3 region is CASSTRTGYNEKLFF. The CDR3 nucleotides are TGTGCCAGCTCAACAAGGACAGGGTATAATGAAAAACTGTTTTTT.

The chain is built from TRBV13 and TRBJ2-2, with D unclear. The V and J ends lost 1 base and 2 bases respectively, with 8 bases between them. Germline assignment: CDR1 PRHDT and CDR2 FYEKMQ (reference sequence). This CDR3 has 15 amino acids. CDR3 loop: CASSLETDNTGELFF. CDR3 sequence (DNA): TGTGCCAGCAGCTTAGAAACGGACAACACCGGGGAGCTGTTTTTT.

The CDR3 sequence: CASSPRGGQETQYF. The CDR3 DNA reads TGTGCCAGCAGCCCGAGAGGAGGACAAGAGACCCAGTACTTC. The chain joins TRBV9 to TRBJ2-5; the D gene is possibly TRBD2 (5 bases). The CDR3 is 14 amino acids. Germline CDR1 reads SGDLS; CDR2 reads YYNGEE. V lost 4 bases to trimming and J lost 2 bases, with 12 bases between them.

V usage is TRBV28 and J usage is TRBJ2-7, with D possibly being TRBD2 (5 bases). This CDR3 is built from 15 residues. V lost 2 bases, J lost 4 bases, and 15 bases lay in between. Germline CDR1 MDHEN, CDR2 SYDVKM. DNA of the CDR3: TGTGCCAGCAGTTTAGCCGGGAACCCACTATACGAGCAGTACTTC. It specifies CASSLAGNPLYEQYF.

J is TRBJ2-7 and V is TRBV6-5, with 7 bases fitting TRBD1. This CDR3 spans 15 amino acids. Germline trimming cut 6 bases from V and 2 bases from J; bases unmatched to any gene: 10. CDR1 MNHEY and CDR2 SVGAGI come from the germline V gene. The CDR3 DNA is TGTGCCAGCAGCCGAAGACAGGGTGGCCCCTACGAGCAGTACTTC. Translating gives CASSRRQGGPYEQYF.

The DNA of the CDR3 is TGCGCCAGCAGCTACTCCACAGGGGAGACTAACTATGGCTACACCTTC. Amino acid sequence: CASSYSTGETNYGYTF. This chain joins TRBV5-1 and TRBJ1-2; 7 nucleotides agree with TRBD1. V lost 3 bases and J lost 0; bases outside the gene matches: 8. CDR3 length equals 16 residues. Per the germline V gene, CDR1 is SGHRS and CDR2 is YFSETQ.

This clone was detected once. V and J are TRBV2 and TRBJ2-7; D ambiguous. The CDR3 is 14 amino acids. CDR1 and CDR2 from the germline V gene are SNHLY and FYNNEI. V was trimmed by 6 bases and J by 2 bases, leaving 14 bases between them. CDR3 nucleotide sequence: TGTGCCAGCAGGGCCGACGGATCAGCCTACGAGCAGTACTTC. This sequence encodes CASRADGSAYEQYF.

The chain couples TRBV19 to TRBJ1-4; 8 bases agree with TRBD1. Unmatched junction bases numbered 4, after V lost 4 bases and J lost 6 bases. This CDR3 comprises 14 residues. Germline V gene data show CDR1 as LNHDA and CDR2 as SQIVND (reference sequence). CDR3 protein: CASSSRTGYEKLFF. CDR3 DNA: TGTGCCAGTAGTAGCCGGACAGGGTATGAAAAACTGTTTTTT.

The genes are TRBV5-3 and TRBJ2-7, with TRBD2 matching over 11 bases. TRBV5-3 carries the ORF label, with uncertain function. Trimming removed 2 bases from V and 4 bases from J; junction bases left unmatched: 8. This CDR3 is built from 16 residues. The CDR3 protein is CARSLINLAGGYEQYV. The DNA for the CDR3 is TGTGCCAGAAGCTTAATAAACCTAGCGGGGGGTTACGAGCAGTACGTC.

V is TRBV5-1 and J is TRBJ2-1, with D tentatively TRBD1 (5 bases). Germline assignment: CDR1 SGHRS and CDR2 YFSETQ. Trimming took 1 base from V and 5 from J, leaving 10 bases between them. The length of the CDR3 is 14 residues. CDR3 residues: CASSLQGWDNEQFF. In nucleotides, the CDR3 is TGCGCCAGCAGCTTGCAGGGTTGGGACAATGAGCAGTTCTTC.